This T cell receptor (beta chain) was identified in a study of blood T cell repertoires in COVID-19. Study context: PBMCs, B-cell-depleted T cells, or T cells were the source of the cDNA or gDNA that made up the material.

This CDR3 region has 15 residues. Germline values: CDR1 LGHDT, CDR2 YNNKEL (reference sequence). V lost 0 bases to trimming and J lost 9 bases, with 17 bases between them. As originally analysed: Estimation of nucleated cell counts relied on the amplification of reference gene primers. Method: immunoSEQ multiplex PCR; TCRdb's copy keeps in-frame clones and lacks some. From that table come the V and J calls and clone size; the DNA was used to work out D and trimming. Of about 59,000 clones in the sample, less than 85% were seen once. This TCR was recovered from a human donor in a cohort sampled during active COVID-19. The sample was peripheral blood. The gene calls are TRBV3-1 (or the pseudogene TRBV3-2) and TRBJ1-2, with a weak D call TRBD1 (6 bases). The CDR3 nucleotides are TGTGCCAGCAGCCAAGACACAGGGTATGAGATCAGCTACACCTTC. Translation gives CASSQDTGYEISYTF.